Shown below are 3 T cell receptor beta chains from a single sample sequenced in a study of vaccination and CD4 T cells after COVID-19. Oncomine TCR Beta short-read sequencing was applied to DNA from cultured CD4+ T cells. From the PCR reads, TCRdb called clonotypes with MiXCR, one entry per CDR3 protein. This sample has 15,000 to 20,000 distinct CDR3 sequences, with roughly 50% found just once. Regarding treatment: roughly 10-day PBMC culture with coronavirus spike peptide pools or control peptides (ViraFEST assay). These receptors are not linked to any known antigen. Material for sequencing was CD4+ T cells from blood, cultured in vitro. Source of these receptors: a human donor who had recovered from COVID-19.

This clonotype has only a few counts. This chain connects TRBV20-1 to TRBJ1-2, with 9 bases that match TRBD1. The CDR3 has 14 amino acids. The V gene end was trimmed by 3 bases and the J gene end by 7 bases; junction bases not matched to a gene: 9. Looked up from germline, CDR1 is DFQATT and CDR2 is SNEGSKA (reference sequence). CDR3: CSASKPTGGRGYTF. The CDR3 DNA reads TGCAGTGCTAGCAAACCGACAGGGGGACGTGGCTACACCTTC.

The rearrangement uses TRBV20-1 and TRBJ2-5; 14 nucleotides agree with TRBD2. CDR1 and CDR2 (germline): DFQATT, SNEGSKA (reference sequence). V was clipped by 1 base and J by 2 bases; unmatched bases: 3. The CDR3 has 16 amino acids. The CDR3 reads CSARVGLAGGQETQYF. The CDR3 coding sequence is TGCAGTGCTAGAGTAGGACTAGCGGGGGGACAAGAGACCCAGTACTTC.

This sequence joins TRBV9 and TRBJ2-3; 9 bases are shared with TRBD2. The CDR3 sequence is 18 residues long. V lost 1 base and J lost 6; bases outside the gene matches: 15. The germline V gene has CDR1 SGDLS and CDR2 YYNGEE. The CDR3 loop reads CASSVPVRSSGASDTQYF. In DNA form, the CDR3 reads TGTGCCAGCAGCGTACCGGTACGGTCTAGCGGGGCATCTGATACGCAGTATTTT.